This T cell receptor beta chain was identified in a study of cytomegalovirus exposure and HLA in healthy donors. CDR1 is SGHAT and CDR2 is FQDESV in the germline V gene (reference sequence). This CDR3 contains 13 residues. V was cut by 5 bases and J by 3 bases, with 8 bases left in between. Primers included in the PCR were 60 Vbeta and 13 Jbeta primers. Sequencing was performed with immunoSEQ multiplex PCR; in TCRdb, only in-frame clones are kept and a portion is missing. In the table there are some 130,000 clones, 75% to 80% of which are singletons. The TCR was taken from a woman in her twenties or thirties in good health and CMV-seropositive. The chain uses TRBV11-1 and TRBJ1-5; D is undetermined. The material sequenced was PBMCs. The CDR3 sequence: CASSLSNNQPQHF. CDR3 sequence (DNA): TGTGCCAGCAGCCTCTCTAACAATCAGCCCCAGCATTTT.